The 31 T cell receptor beta chains below were found in one sample sequenced in a study of cytomegalovirus exposure and HLA in healthy donors. PCR primers comprised 60 Vbeta and 13 Jbeta primers. Data came from immunoSEQ multiplex PCR; TCRdb stores just in-frame clones and leaves some out. The repertoire holds over 200,000 clones, with over 65% as singletons. The sample comprised PBMCs. The origin of the receptors is a human donor in good health.

The genes are TRBV30 and TRBJ2-1, with TRBD1 matching over 7 bases. The CDR3 consists of 17 residues. The V and J ends lost 1 base and 1 base, in that order; junction bases with no gene match: 10. Germline loops: CDR1 GTSNPN, CDR2 SVGIG (reference sequence). The CDR3 spells CAWSGASDRDSYNEQFF. The CDR3, as DNA: TGTGCCTGGAGTGGGGCATCCGACAGGGATTCCTACAATGAGCAGTTCTTC.

The gene calls are TRBV5-1 and TRBJ2-7; D is possibly TRBD1 (6 bases). Germline V gene sequence: CDR1 SGHRS, CDR2 YFSETQ. Trimming left V 4 bases short and J 4 bases short, with 15 bases between. This CDR3 spans 14 amino acids. The CDR3 bases are TGCGCCAGCAGCCCCCGGGACATGGGGTACGAGCAGTACTTC. The encoded protein is CASSPRDMGYEQYF.

This clone has just a few counts. The chain employs TRBV6-5 and TRBJ1-2; the D gene is possibly TRBD1 (5 bases). The CDR3 length is 15 residues. The germline V gene encodes CDR1 MNHEY and CDR2 SVGAGI. The ends were cut back, 2 bases at V and 5 bases at J, with 15 bases in the middle. Written as DNA, the CDR3 is TGTGCCAGCAGTTACGCGAAGGGGAAGGGTTATGGCTACACCTTC. This encodes CASSYAKGKGYGYTF.

Only one count was recorded for this clone. The gene calls are TRBV28 and TRBJ2-1; TRBD2 matches 7 bases. J lost 7 bases, V lost 6 bases, and 12 bases had no gene match. This CDR3 is built from 15 residues. CDR1 is MDHEN and CDR2 is SYDVKM in the germline V gene. The CDR3 DNA sequence: TGTGCCAGCAGCTACGAGGGCGGGAGTAGGAATGAGCAGTTCTTC. Its translation: CASSYEGGSRNEQFF.

The gene calls are TRBV14 and TRBJ2-7; no firm D call. V dropped 0 bases and J dropped 3 bases, with 9 bases sitting between them. From germline, CDR1 is SGHDN and CDR2 FVKESK. The CDR3 consists of 14 residues. CDR3: CASSQDQVHYEQYF. CDR3 bases: TGTGCCAGCAGCCAAGATCAGGTACACTACGAGCAGTACTTC.

The V and J genes are TRBV11-1 and TRBJ2-1, with TRBD2 matching over 7 bases. V trimming: 1 base; J trimming: 0 bases; junction bases outside the gene matches: 3. The germline V gene has CDR1 SGHAT and CDR2 FQDESV (reference sequence). The CDR3 extends over 16 amino acids. The CDR3 nucleotides read TGTGCCAGCAGCTTAGAGTCTAGCGGCTCCTACAATGAGCAGTTCTTC. Its protein is CASSLESSGSYNEQFF.

The J gene is TRBJ1-4, the V gene TRBV7-8; 9 nucleotides agree with TRBD1. The V and J ends lost 5 bases and 6 bases, in that order; junction bases with no gene match: 13. From germline, CDR1 is SGHVS and CDR2 FQNEAQ. This CDR3 region has 17 residues. Written as DNA, the CDR3 is TGTGCCAGCAGCCCAATATCGTCCGGGACAGGGCATGAAAAACTGTTTTTT. Translation: CASSPISSGTGHEKLFF. The variable domain in full, with the rest retrieved from reference TRBV7-8 and TRBJ1-4, is GAGVSQSPRYKVAKRGQDVALRCDPISGHVSLFWYQQALGQGPEFLTYFQNEAQLDKSGLPSDRFFAERPEGSVSTLKIQRTQQEDSAVYLCASSPISSGTGHEKLFFGSGTQLSVL.

The sample holds a few counts of this clone. The V gene is TRBV7-3, the J gene TRBJ2-3, with no clear D. Germline assignment: CDR1 SGHTA and CDR2 FQGTGA. The length of the CDR3 is 13 residues. The V gene lost 4 bases and the J gene lost 6 bases, with 11 bases spanning the gap. CDR3 sequence (DNA): TGTGCCAGCAGCTCGCCCACAATGGATACGCAGTATTTT. Its protein is CASSSPTMDTQYF.

The V call is TRBV27, the J call TRBJ2-5; possibly TRBD2 for D (5 bases). Judging by the DNA end, TRBJ2-7 fits better; the J call may be wrong. The CDR3 spans 15 residues. The germline gives CDR1 MNHEY, CDR2 SMNVEV (reference sequence). Here the CDR3 reads CASSFGLPSSYEQYF. CDR3 in DNA: TGTGCCAGCAGTTTCGGACTCCCAAGCTCCTACGAGCAGTACTTC.

The chain carries TRBV19 and TRBJ1-1; the match to TRBD1 covers 7 bases. Germline V gene sequence: CDR1 LNHDA, CDR2 SQIVND (reference sequence). V lost 6 bases and J lost 4; bases outside the gene matches: 8. The CDR3 is 14 residues long. CDR3 nucleotides: TGTGCCAGTAGAAACCAGGGACAGATCACTGAAGCTTTCTTT. It is translated as CASRNQGQITEAFF.

The genes are TRBV2 and TRBJ2-7; possibly TRBD2 for D (5 bases). Germline-derived CDR1 and CDR2 are SNHLY and FYNNEI. Trimming removed 7 bases from V and 6 bases from J, with 25 bases in between. The CDR3 covers 16 residues. The CDR3 coding sequence is TGTGCCAGCAAGTCGATCCAAGCGGAGAGCCCCATCGAGCAGTACTTC. Protein sequence: CASKSIQAESPIEQYF.

The CDR3, as DNA: TGTGCCAGCAGTGTCCTGGGACAGGGATCGGGCAATCAGCCCCAGCATTTT. Translated, it gives CASSVLGQGSGNQPQHF. The chain links TRBV2 to TRBJ1-5; 9 bases align to TRBD1. The V gene's germline CDR1 is SNHLY and CDR2 FYNNEI. The length of the CDR3 is 17 residues. The trim removed 4 bases at V and 2 bases at J, leaving 9 bases unmatched.

V usage is TRBV6-1 and J usage is TRBJ2-1, with 7 bases lining up with TRBD2. The CDR3 runs 15 residues. Trimming cost V 1 base and J 6 bases; bases outside gene matches: 6. Germline V gives CDR1 MNHNS, CDR2 SASEGT. CDR3: CASSEGSSGSNEQFF. The CDR3, as DNA: TGTGCCAGCAGTGAAGGATCTAGCGGAAGCAATGAGCAGTTCTTC.

The chain has TRBV2 and TRBJ1-5, with 8 positions matching TRBD1. The CDR3 loop spans 15 amino acids. The germline gives CDR1 SNHLY, CDR2 FYNNEI. V shed 7 bases and J 7 bases; nucleotides not matched to a gene: 12. The CDR3 loop is CASTSGTGGRQPQHF. In DNA form, the CDR3 reads TGTGCCAGCACGAGTGGGACAGGTGGGAGGCAGCCCCAGCATTTT.

The chain couples TRBV10-3 to TRBJ2-7; D gene unclear. Germline V gene data show CDR1 as ENHRY and CDR2 as SYGVKD. The CDR3 covers 10 residues. The V and J ends lost 6 bases and 4 bases respectively, with 4 bases between them. The CDR3 loop reads CAIRQYEQYF. The CDR3 DNA sequence: TGTGCCATCAGACAATACGAGCAGTACTTC.

The V and J genes are TRBV6-1 and TRBJ1-2, with D tentatively TRBD1 (5 bases). The CDR3 is 14 residues long. Per the germline V gene, CDR1 is MNHNS and CDR2 is SASEGT. V was clipped by 4 bases and J by 5 bases, with 14 bases between them. CDR3 loop: CASSVQDEWYGYTF. DNA for the CDR3: TGTGCCAGCAGTGTACAGGACGAGTGGTATGGCTACACCTTC.

The rearrangement uses TRBV29-1 and TRBJ2-3; 13 positions agree with TRBD2. The ends lost 6 bases at V and 2 bases at J; junction bases unmatched: 5. The CDR3 is 15 residues long. The germline V gene encodes CDR1 SQVTM and CDR2 ANQGSEA. The CDR3 is CSVETSGRNTDTQYF. CDR3 nucleotide sequence: TGCAGCGTGGAGACTAGCGGGAGGAACACAGATACGCAGTATTTT.

The chain links TRBV5-7 to TRBJ1-3; no definite D call. TRBV5-7 belongs to the ORF category, with a function that is uncertain. This CDR3 spans 15 amino acids. V was shortened by 2 bases and J by 0 bases, with 9 bases between the two germline ends. Here the CDR3 reads CASSFSPFSGNTIYF. The CDR3 bases are TGTGCCAGCAGCTTCTCTCCGTTCTCTGGAAACACCATATATTTT.

The chain couples TRBV25-1 to TRBJ1-1; D gene ambiguous. Germline CDR1 is MGHDK and CDR2 is SYGVNS. V was cut by 6 bases and J by 11 bases, with 16 bases left in between. This CDR3 is built from 12 residues. The CDR3 here is CASSILTGTAFF. The CDR3 DNA reads as TGTGCCAGCAGCATATTGACGGGAACCGCTTTCTTT.

This CDR3 is CASSIRTGTNYGYTF. Here the CDR3 DNA reads TGTGCCAGCAGCATAAGGACAGGGACTAACTATGGCTACACCTTC. The genes are TRBV5-8 and TRBJ1-2; the match to TRBD1 covers 8 bases. Germline assignment: CDR1 SGHTS and CDR2 YDEGEE. CDR3 size: 15 residues. Trimming at V came to 4 bases and at J to 0 bases, leaving 5 bases not matched to a gene. Looking up the rest from reference TRBV5-8 and TRBJ1-2 gives the full variable domain: EAGVTQSPTHLIKTRGQQATLRCSPISGHTSVYWYQQALGLGLQFLLWYDEGEERNRGNFPPRFSGRQFPNYSSELNVNALELEDSALYLCASSIRTGTNYGYTFGSGTRLTVV.

This sequence joins TRBV18 and TRBJ1-1, with 7 bases matching TRBD1. The V gene end was trimmed by 5 bases and the J gene end by 7 bases; junction bases not matched to a gene: 7. This CDR3 is 13 amino acids long. Germline V lookup: CDR1 KGHSH, CDR2 LQKENI. The CDR3 loop reads CASSSDRSLEAFF. As DNA, the CDR3 is TGTGCCAGCTCATCGGACAGGAGCCTTGAAGCTTTCTTT.

The chain uses TRBV9 and TRBJ2-2, with 10 bases aligning to TRBD1. This CDR3 has 13 amino acids. CDR1 SGDLS and CDR2 YYNGEE come from the germline V gene. J gave up 9 bases and V 3 bases, and 2 bases lay outside the gene matches. The CDR3 loop reads CASSGGQGWELFF. DNA of the CDR3: TGTGCCAGCAGCGGGGGACAGGGGTGGGAGCTGTTTTTT. The whole variable domain, filled in from reference TRBV9 and TRBJ2-2, reads DSGVTQTPKHLITATGQRVTLRCSPRSGDLSVYWYQQSLDQGLQFLIQYYNGEERAKGNILERFSAQQFPDLHSELNLSSLELGDSALYFCASSGGQGWELFFGEGSRLTVL.

DNA for the CDR3: TGTGCCAGCAGTTTAAGCCCTAGGGAGCAGTACTTC. Protein: CASSLSPREQYF. V is TRBV28 and J is TRBJ2-7; D remains unclear. V gave up 2 bases and J gave up 7 bases, with 9 bases separating them. CDR1 MDHEN and CDR2 SYDVKM come from the germline V gene. The CDR3 contains 12 residues.

This clone was found a few times. The rearrangement uses TRBV6-4 and TRBJ2-3, with 8 positions matching TRBD2. Trimming at V came to 3 bases and at J to 1 base, leaving 0 bases not matched to a gene. From germline, CDR1 is MRHNA and CDR2 SNTAGT. The CDR3 has 14 amino acids. As DNA, the CDR3 is TGTGCCAGCAGTGAAGCGGGAGGCACAGATACGCAGTATTTT. Protein product: CASSEAGGTDTQYF.

This clone appeared a few times. The chain links TRBV7-9 to TRBJ2-1, with TRBD2 identical over 14 bases. The germline CDR1 and CDR2 sequences are SEHNR and FQNEAQ (reference sequence). The CDR3 is 16 amino acids. V trimming: 5 bases; J trimming: 9 bases; junction bases outside the gene matches: 9. CDR3 nucleotide sequence: TGTGCCAGCAGCCCACGAGGGACTAGCGGGAGCTCTGAGCAGTTCTTC. It codes for CASSPRGTSGSSEQFF.

V is TRBV7-2 and J is TRBJ2-7, with D perhaps TRBD2 (7 bases). Germline CDR1 SGHTA, CDR2 FQGNSA. V was pared by 1 base and J by 1 base, with 11 bases between. The CDR3 covers 15 residues. The CDR3 DNA reads as TGTGCCAGCAGCTTAGTAGGGGGGGATTCCTACGAGCAGTACTTC. This encodes CASSLVGGDSYEQYF. The complete variable domain, with remaining parts taken from reference TRBV7-2 and TRBJ2-7, reads GAGVSQSPSNKVTEKGKDVELRCDPISGHTALYWYRQSLGQGLEFLIYFQGNSAPDKSGLPSDRFSAERTGGSVSTLTIQRTQQEDSAVYLCASSLVGGDSYEQYFGPGTRLTVT.

The chain uses TRBV7-2 and TRBJ2-6, with D tentatively TRBD1 (5 bases). V lost 2 bases, J lost 0 bases, and 8 bases lay in between. This CDR3 contains 16 residues. Germline V gene data show CDR1 as SGHTA and CDR2 as FQGNSA. The CDR3 region is CASSLSRASGANVLTF. The CDR3 bases are TGTGCCAGCAGCTTATCCAGGGCCTCTGGGGCCAACGTCCTGACTTTC. Drawing the rest from reference TRBV7-2 and TRBJ2-6, the complete variable domain is GAGVSQSPSNKVTEKGKDVELRCDPISGHTALYWYRQSLGQGLEFLIYFQGNSAPDKSGLPSDRFSAERTGGSVSTLTIQRTQQEDSAVYLCASSLSRASGANVLTFGAGSRLTVL.

The V gene is TRBV5-1, the J gene TRBJ2-5, with D uncertain. The CDR3 is 15 residues long. CDR1 SGHRS and CDR2 YFSETQ come from the germline V gene. The ends were cut back, 1 base at V and 0 bases at J, with 10 bases in the middle. The chain's CDR3 is CASSLSGLDQETQYF. In DNA, the CDR3 is TGCGCCAGCAGCTTGTCGGGTCTGGACCAAGAGACCCAGTACTTC.

J is TRBJ1-1 and V is TRBV5-1; D is unclear. Germline assignment: CDR1 SGHRS and CDR2 YFSETQ. The V and J ends lost 5 bases and 0 bases respectively, with 11 bases between them. This CDR3 is 14 amino acids long. Here the CDR3 DNA reads TGCGCCAGCAGTCCCCAGGCTATGAACACTGAAGCTTTCTTT. Translated, it gives CASSPQAMNTEAFF.

The gene calls are TRBV4-2 and TRBJ1-1; TRBD1 is a possible D gene (5 bases). V was clipped by 4 bases and J by 3 bases, with 12 bases between them. Looked up from germline, CDR1 is LGHNA and CDR2 is YNFKEQ. This CDR3 region has 14 residues. CDR3 DNA: TGTGCCAGCAGCCCCAGGGTACCGGACACTGAAGCTTTCTTT. Protein sequence: CASSPRVPDTEAFF.

The gene calls are TRBV6-4 and TRBJ2-5, with TRBD2 matching 7 bases. There are 18 residues in the CDR3. Germline V gene data show CDR1 as MRHNA and CDR2 as SNTAGT. Trimming at V came to 4 bases and at J to 5 bases, leaving 19 bases not matched to a gene. The CDR3 region has the DNA TGTGCCAGCAGTGGCCCCACGGGAGGCCGCTTCGGATGTGAGACCCAGTACTTC. This sequence encodes CASSGPTGGRFGCETQYF.